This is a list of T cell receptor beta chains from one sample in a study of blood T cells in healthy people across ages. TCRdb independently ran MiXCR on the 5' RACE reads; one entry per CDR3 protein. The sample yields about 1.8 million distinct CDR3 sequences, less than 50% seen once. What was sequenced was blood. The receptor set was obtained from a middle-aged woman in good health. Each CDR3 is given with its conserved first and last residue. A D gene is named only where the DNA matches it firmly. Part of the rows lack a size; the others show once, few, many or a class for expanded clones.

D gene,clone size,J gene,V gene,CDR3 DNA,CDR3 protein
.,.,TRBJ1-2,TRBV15,TGTGCCACCAGCAGAGATCGGGGGACTAACTATGGCTACACCTTC,CATSRDRGTNYGYTF
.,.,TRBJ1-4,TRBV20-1,TGCAGTGCTCCACAGGGTTCAGGTGAAAAACTGTTTTTT,CSAPQGSGEKLFF
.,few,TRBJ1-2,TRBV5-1,TGCGCCAGCAGCTGGGGGGACCAGAACGGGGGCTACACCTTC,CASSWGDQNGGYTF
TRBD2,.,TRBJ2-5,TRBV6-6,TGTGCCAGCAGGGTGCCGGGACTAGCGGGGATCGGAGAGACCCAGTACTTC,CASRVPGLAGIGETQYF
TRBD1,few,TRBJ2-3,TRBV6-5,TGTGCCAGCAGTTCCCCGGGACAGGGGGATACGCAGTATTTT,CASSSPGQGDTQYF
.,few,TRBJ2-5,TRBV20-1,TGCAGTGCTGCGGGACAGCTGAAGTACCAAGAGACCCAGTACTTC,CSAAGQLKYQETQYF
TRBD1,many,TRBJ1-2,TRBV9,TGTGCCAGCAGCCCTGGACAGGTTAACTATGGCTACACCTTC,CASSPGQVNYGYTF
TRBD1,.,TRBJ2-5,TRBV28,TGTGCCAGCAGTGGGACAGGGGCAAAGACCCAGTACTTC,CASSGTGAKTQYF
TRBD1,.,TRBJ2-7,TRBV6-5,TGTGCCAGCAGTACCCCGACAGGGACCTCCTACGAGCAGTACTTC,CASSTPTGTSYEQYF
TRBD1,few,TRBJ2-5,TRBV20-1,TGCAGTGCTAAACCGGGACAGGGAGTGGTAGAGACCCAGTACTTC,CSAKPGQGVVETQYF
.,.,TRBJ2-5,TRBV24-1,TGTGCCACCAGTGTCCCGCTAGAGGGGCGGGCAGAGACCCAGTACTTC,CATSVPLEGRAETQYF
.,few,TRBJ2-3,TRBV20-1,TGCAGTGCGGACGGACGTAGCACAGATACGCAGTATTTT,CSADGRSTDTQYF
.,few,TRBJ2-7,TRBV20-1,TGCAGTGCCAGGTTAATTTTAGGCGAGCAGTACTTC,CSARLILGEQYF
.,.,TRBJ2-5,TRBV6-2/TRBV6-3,TGTGCCAGCAGACAGGGACTGGAGCAAGAGACCCAGTACTTC,CASRQGLEQETQYF
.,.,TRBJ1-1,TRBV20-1,TGCAGTGCTCCTCGCTCGGGCCCGAACACTGAAGCTTTCTTT,CSAPRSGPNTEAFF
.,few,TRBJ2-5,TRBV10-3,TGTGCCATCAGTGCACAGGTGAAGGAGACCCAGTACTTC,CAISAQVKETQYF
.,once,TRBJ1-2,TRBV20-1,TGCAGTGCTAGAGATAGCATGAACTATGGCTACACCTTC,CSARDSMNYGYTF
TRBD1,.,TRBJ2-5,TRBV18,TGTGCCAGCTCACTGGGGGACAGGGGGCCATCAGAGACCCAGTACTTC,CASSLGDRGPSETQYF
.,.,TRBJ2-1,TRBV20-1,TGCAGTGCTAGTTCGATTGTGACCGACCCCTCCTCCTTACAGCTGGAGTTCTTC,CSASSIVTDPSSLQLEFF
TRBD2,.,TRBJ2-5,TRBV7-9,TGTGCCAGCACCCTCGGGGAGGGTGTGAAGACCCAGTACTTC,CASTLGEGVKTQYF
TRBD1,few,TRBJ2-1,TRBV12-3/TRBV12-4,TGTGCCAGCAGTTCCCGGGACAGGGGGAATGAGCAGTTCTTC,CASSSRDRGNEQFF
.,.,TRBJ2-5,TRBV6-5,TGTGCCAACACGGAAGGGTTCCAAGAGACCCAGTACTTC,CANTEGFQETQYF